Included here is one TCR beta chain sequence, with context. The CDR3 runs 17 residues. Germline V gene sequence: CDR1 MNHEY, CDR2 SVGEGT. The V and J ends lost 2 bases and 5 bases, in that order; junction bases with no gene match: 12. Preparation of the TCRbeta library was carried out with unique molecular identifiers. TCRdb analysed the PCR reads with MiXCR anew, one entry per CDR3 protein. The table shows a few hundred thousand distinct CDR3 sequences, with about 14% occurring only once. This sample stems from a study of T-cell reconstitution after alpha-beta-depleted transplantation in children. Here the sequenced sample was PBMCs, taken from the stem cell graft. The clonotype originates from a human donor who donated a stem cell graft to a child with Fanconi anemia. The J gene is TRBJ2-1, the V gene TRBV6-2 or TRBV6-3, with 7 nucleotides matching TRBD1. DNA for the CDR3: TGTGCCAGCAGTTACGATTGGGAAAGGGGGCTGGACAATGAGCAGTTCTTC. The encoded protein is CASSYDWERGLDNEQFF.